These 19 T cell receptor beta chains were sequenced from one sample in a study of blood T cell repertoires in COVID-19. Using immunoSEQ multiplex PCR, the repertoire was profiled, and TCRdb retains in-frame clones only, with some absent. Among around 200,000 clones listed, about 84% were seen once. Sequenced input: peripheral blood. The receptors come from a person aged 65 to 85 with COVID-19, enrolled during active disease.

CDR3 loop: CASSYKRTGGLNTEAFF. CDR3 in DNA: TGTGCCAGCAGCTACAAAAGAACAGGGGGCCTGAACACTGAAGCTTTCTTT. The chain uses TRBV7-2 and TRBJ1-1, with TRBD1 identical over 9 bases. The CDR3 extends over 17 amino acids. V was clipped by 4 bases and J by 0 bases; unmatched bases: 9. The germline V gene encodes CDR1 SGHTA and CDR2 FQGNSA. Full variable domain (missing parts from reference TRBV7-2 and TRBJ1-1): GAGVSQSPSNKVTEKGKDVELRCDPISGHTALYWYRQSLGQGLEFLIYFQGNSAPDKSGLPSDRFSAERTGGSVSTLTIQRTQQEDSAVYLCASSYKRTGGLNTEAFFGQGTRLTVV.

The chain is built from TRBV24-1 and TRBJ2-1, with 8 bases fitting TRBD2. The CDR3 extends over 17 amino acids. V shed 3 bases and J 8 bases; nucleotides not matched to a gene: 14. Germline V gives CDR1 KGHDR, CDR2 SFDVKD. The CDR3 here is CATSDPPPAGAIHEQFF. The CDR3 coding sequence is TGTGCCACCAGTGATCCCCCGCCAGCGGGAGCTATTCATGAGCAGTTCTTC.

V usage is TRBV12-3 or TRBV12-4 and J usage is TRBJ1-2; D unclear. The length of the CDR3 is 13 residues. The V gene lost 2 bases and the J gene lost 8 bases, with 12 bases spanning the gap. The CDR3 coding sequence is TGTGCCAGCAGTTTATCCGGAGCTTCAGGCTACACCTTC. Translated, it gives CASSLSGASGYTF.

The chain combines TRBV30 with TRBJ1-1, with no clear D. V was pared by 4 bases and J by 4 bases, with 13 bases between. The CDR3 totals 13 residues. Germline CDR1 and CDR2: GTSNPN and SVGIG (reference sequence). This chain's CDR3 is CAWKSGLVTEAFF. CDR3 nucleotides: TGTGCCTGGAAATCCGGGTTGGTCACTGAAGCTTTCTTT.

This clone was picked up a small number of times. This sequence joins TRBV28 and TRBJ1-4, with 7 nucleotides matching TRBD1. V lost 6 bases, J lost 7 bases, and 8 bases stayed unmatched. CDR1 and CDR2 from the germline V gene are MDHEN and SYDVKM. The CDR3 has 14 residues. The CDR3: CASSKTGWAEKLFF. The CDR3 nucleotides read TGTGCCAGCAGCAAGACAGGGTGGGCTGAAAAACTGTTTTTT.

The chain combines TRBV19 with TRBJ2-1, with 14 bases matching TRBD2. CDR1 is LNHDA, CDR2 SQIVND, per germline (reference sequence). The CDR3 totals 19 residues. The V and J ends lost 4 bases and 0 bases, in that order; junction bases with no gene match: 8. In nucleotides, the CDR3 is TGTGCCAGTAGTAGCAGACTAGCGGGAGGGGCTAGCTCCTACAATGAGCAGTTCTTC. Translation gives CASSSRLAGGASSYNEQFF.

The chain carries TRBV7-3 and TRBJ2-6; no clear D. V was shortened by 5 bases and J by 2 bases, with 10 bases between the two germline ends. CDR3 length equals 15 residues. The germline CDR1 and CDR2 sequences are SGHTA and FQGTGA. The CDR3 sequence is CASSRVAAGANVLTF. Written as DNA, the CDR3 is TGTGCCAGCAGCCGGGTGGCAGCTGGGGCCAACGTCCTGACTTTC. The whole variable domain, remainder taken from reference TRBV7-3 and TRBJ2-6, is GAGVSQTPSNKVTEKGKYVELRCDPISGHTALYWYRQSLGQGPEFLIYFQGTGAADDSGLPNDRFFAVRPEGSVSTLKIQRTERGDSAVYLCASSRVAAGANVLTFGAGSRLTVL.

The CDR3 nucleotides read TGCAGTGCTAGTAAGTCCGGGACTAGCGGACGGAATGAGCAGTTCTTC. This encodes CSASKSGTSGRNEQFF. This sequence joins TRBV20-1 and TRBJ2-1; TRBD2 agrees at 11 bases. J was trimmed by 7 bases and V by 3 bases; bases with no gene match: 11. In germline, CDR1 is DFQATT, CDR2 SNEGSKA (reference sequence). This CDR3 has 16 amino acids.

The V gene is TRBV7-2, the J gene TRBJ2-7, with 7 bases that match TRBD1. The trim removed 1 base at V and 6 bases at J, leaving 6 bases unmatched. The CDR3 is 14 residues long. CDR1 and CDR2 from the germline V gene are SGHTA and FQGNSA. The CDR3 region is CASSLVTGVGEQYF. In nucleotides, the CDR3 is TGTGCCAGCAGCTTAGTTACAGGGGTAGGCGAGCAGTACTTC.

The CDR3 bases are TGTGCCAGCAGCCTCACAGGGAACCAAGAGACCCAGTACTTC. Translated, it gives CASSLTGNQETQYF. The chain is built from TRBV11-3 and TRBJ2-5; D might be TRBD1 (6 bases). Germline lookup yields CDR1 SGHNT and CDR2 YENEEA. The CDR3 runs to 14 residues. The V gene lost 5 bases and the J gene lost 0 bases, with 10 bases spanning the gap.

The chain has TRBV5-1 and TRBJ1-6, with 7 bases aligning to TRBD1. The trim removed 3 bases at V and 6 bases at J, leaving 3 bases unmatched. The germline V gene encodes CDR1 SGHRS and CDR2 YFSETQ. CDR3 length: 14 amino acids. DNA for the CDR3: TGCGCCAGCAGCTCAGGGACAGCTAATTCACCCCTCCACTTT. This encodes CASSSGTANSPLHF. The full variable domain, in which reference TRBV5-1 and TRBJ1-6 provide the parts outside the CDR3, is KAGVTQTPRYLIKTRGQQVTLSCSPISGHRSVSWYQQTPGQGLQFLFEYFSETQRNKGNFPGRFSGRQFSNSRSEMNVSTLELGDSALYLCASSSGTANSPLHFGNGTRLTVT.

In this sample, this clone turned up a few times. This sequence joins TRBV3-1 (or the pseudogene TRBV3-2) and TRBJ1-1, with D possibly being TRBD1 (6 bases). The CDR3 is 13 amino acids. Between the trimmed V and J ends, which lost 2 bases and 4 bases, there was a span of 8 bases. Germline V CDR1 and CDR2: LGHDT, YNNKEL (reference sequence). The CDR3 DNA reads TGTGCCAGCAGCCAAATCAGGGGCACTGAAGCTTTCTTT. It translates to CASSQIRGTEAFF.

The rearrangement links TRBV29-1 to TRBJ1-1, with D unresolved. In germline, CDR1 is SQVTM, CDR2 ANQGSEA. Trimming removed 1 base from V and 9 bases from J, with 12 bases in between. There are 12 residues in the CDR3. This chain's CDR3 is CSVEGRVVKAFF. CDR3 nucleotide sequence: TGCAGCGTTGAAGGGCGGGTAGTCAAAGCTTTCTTT. Variable domain in full (rest from reference TRBV29-1 and TRBJ1-1): SAVISQKPSRDICQRGTSLTIQCQVDSQVTMMFWYRQQPGQSLTLIATANQGSEATYESGFVIDKFPISRPNLTFSTLTVSNMSPEDSSIYLCSVEGRVVKAFFGQGTRLTVV.

The V gene is TRBV19, the J gene TRBJ2-1; possible D gene TRBD2, 6 bases. This CDR3 spans 15 amino acids. V lost 5 bases and J lost 8, with 19 bases in between. Germline CDR1 LNHDA, CDR2 SQIVND (reference sequence). The CDR3 bases are TGTGCCAGTAGTCCCTTGAGACTAGATTTATATGAGCAGTTCTTC. Its protein product is CASSPLRLDLYEQFF.

The genes are TRBV7-6 and TRBJ2-1; 12 bases map to TRBD2. Trimming at V came to 4 bases and at J to 6 bases, leaving 4 bases not matched to a gene. The germline gives CDR1 SGHVS, CDR2 FNYEAQ. There are 15 residues in the CDR3. In DNA, the CDR3 is TGTGCCAGCAGCTCCCTAGCGGGGGGGTTCAATGAGCAGTTCTTC. It specifies CASSSLAGGFNEQFF.

The chain is built from TRBV27 and TRBJ2-5, with D possibly TRBD2 on 6 matching bases. V was cut by 5 bases and J by 4 bases, with 11 bases left in between. The CDR3 is 13 residues long. Per the germline V gene, CDR1 is MNHEY and CDR2 is SMNVEV (reference sequence). CDR3 coding DNA: TGTGCCAGCAGTCCCCGGAGGGCAGAGACCCAGTACTTC. This encodes CASSPRRAETQYF.

The CDR3 here is CASSLERDTEAFF. DNA of the CDR3: TGTGCCAGCAGTTTAGAACGGGACACTGAAGCTTTCTTT. The chain is built from TRBV12-3 or TRBV12-4 and TRBJ1-1; no reliable D call. This CDR3 spans 13 amino acids. Deletions cut 1 base from V and 3 bases from J, with 6 bases between.

The chain uses TRBV4-3 and TRBJ1-1; no clear D gene. The germline V gene encodes CDR1 LGHNA and CDR2 YSLEER. V was shortened by 1 base and J by 2 bases, with 14 bases between the two germline ends. The CDR3 contains 16 residues. Written as DNA, the CDR3 is TGCGCCAGCAGCCAAGCGCGAACCGGAGTAAACACTGAAGCTTTCTTT. Residues: CASSQARTGVNTEAFF.

The chain combines TRBV5-5 with TRBJ1-4, with D perhaps TRBD1 (6 bases). Germline CDR1 SGHKS, CDR2 YYEKEE (reference sequence). V was clipped by 7 bases and J by 2 bases, with 27 bases between them. The CDR3 is made up of 19 amino acids. CDR3 nucleotide sequence: TGTGCCAGCCCCTTGGGGGGCGCGTATAGGGTTATCACTAATGAAAAACTGTTTTTT. This encodes CASPLGGAYRVITNEKLFF.